This entry lists 26 T cell receptor beta chains sequenced from one sample in a study of vaccination effects on CD4 cells after COVID-19. Data came from immunoSEQ multiplex PCR; TCRdb stores just in-frame clones and leaves some out. The data show roughly 68,000 clones, with 70% to 75% seen just once and about 1.6% held by the top ten. For these TCRs, the target antigens are not known. The ViraFEST assay expanded antigen-specific CD4+ T cells with viral peptide pools before sequencing. Having been cultured for roughly 9 days, the cells underwent CD4+ T cell isolation. Vaccination of participants consisted of two doses of either the BNT162b2 or mRNA-1273 vaccine. The sequencing used CD4+ T cells from PBMCs cultured with HCoV-229E spike peptides, collected after COVID-19 vaccination. These receptors originate from a human donor who received a COVID-19 vaccine.

This clone was seen just once. The genes are TRBV6-5 and TRBJ2-5; maybe TRBD2 (7 bases). CDR1 is MNHEY and CDR2 is SVGAGI in the germline V gene. Between the trimmed V and J ends, which lost 0 bases and 7 bases, there was a span of 18 bases. This CDR3 is built from 16 residues. CDR3 bases: TGTGCCAGCAGTTACTCGGGAGGGGGTGGAATTGGGACCCAGTACTTC. Translation: CASSYSGGGGIGTQYF.

This clone was counted a few times. The gene calls are TRBV6-5 and TRBJ1-2; TRBD1 matches 11 bases. CDR1 is MNHEY and CDR2 is SVGAGI in the germline V gene. The CDR3 contains 12 residues. V shed 9 bases and J 10 bases; nucleotides not matched to a gene: 7. CDR3 sequence: CASSWDRGFYTF. DNA of the CDR3: TGTGCCAGTTCTTGGGACAGGGGGTTCTACACCTTC.

V gene TRBV5-6 combines with J gene TRBJ1-1; unclear D gene. Germline assignment: CDR1 SGHDT and CDR2 YYEEEE. Trimming pared 1 base from V and 0 bases from J, leaving 10 bases between. The CDR3 extends over 15 amino acids. The CDR3 DNA is TGTGCCAGCAGCTTGATGCCAGCCATGAACACTGAAGCTTTCTTT. Translating gives CASSLMPAMNTEAFF.

The chain joins TRBV11-2 to TRBJ2-7; D not certain. Germline CDR1 SGHAT, CDR2 FQNNGV. The CDR3 is 14 residues long. V lost 5 bases to trimming and J lost 0 bases, with 11 bases between them. The CDR3 sequence is CASSTTTNSYEQYV. As DNA, the CDR3 is TGTGCCAGCAGCACGACGACAAACTCCTACGAGCAGTACGTC.

The gene calls are TRBV14 and TRBJ1-5, with D possibly matching TRBD1 (5 bases). Looked up from germline, CDR1 is SGHDN and CDR2 is FVKESK. V dropped 4 bases and J dropped 5 bases, with 9 bases sitting between them. CDR3 length equals 13 residues. The CDR3 sequence: CASSRGGDQPQHF. The DNA of the CDR3 is TGTGCCAGCAGCCGTGGGGGGGATCAGCCCCAGCATTTT.

This clone was seen a handful of times. This rearrangement joins TRBV9 to TRBJ1-5; a weak D match, TRBD1 (5 bases). Germline-derived CDR1 and CDR2 are SGDLS and YYNGEE. The CDR3 loop spans 14 amino acids. The ends were cut back, 4 bases at V and 6 bases at J, with 14 bases in the middle. CDR3 amino acids: CASSSSGAGQPQHF. The DNA of the CDR3 is TGTGCCAGCAGCTCTTCTGGGGCGGGTCAGCCCCAGCATTTT.

The table lists this clone with a few counts. The DNA for the CDR3 is TGTGCCACCAGTGATCGCCGCGGTAAAGAGACCCAGTACTTC. It codes for CATSDRRGKETQYF. The rearrangement links TRBV24-1 to TRBJ2-5; unclear D gene. The CDR3 sequence is 14 residues long. The V end lost 3 bases, the J end lost 3 bases, and 10 bases lay between the germline ends. CDR1 is KGHDR, CDR2 SFDVKD, per germline.

The V call is TRBV14, the J call TRBJ1-1; D possibly corresponds to TRBD1 (5 bases). Trimming removed 2 bases from V and 6 bases from J, with 10 bases in between. Germline CDR1 SGHDN, CDR2 FVKESK. The CDR3 contains 13 residues. CDR3 in amino acids: CASSQSRGAEAFF. The CDR3 DNA follows: TGTGCCAGCAGCCAATCACGGGGGGCTGAAGCTTTCTTT.

J is TRBJ2-7 and V is TRBV28; no reliable D call. Germline V gives CDR1 MDHEN, CDR2 SYDVKM. This CDR3 contains 15 residues. Trimming pared 5 bases from V and 4 bases from J, leaving 18 bases between. CDR3 region: CASSIGASREYEQYV. The CDR3 nucleotides are TGTGCCAGCAGTATCGGAGCGTCGAGAGAGTACGAGCAGTACGTC.

The chain employs TRBV3-1 (or the pseudogene TRBV3-2) and TRBJ2-1; 11 bases agree with TRBD1. CDR3 length: 15 residues. V shed 4 bases and J 6 bases; nucleotides not matched to a gene: 5. Germline assignment: CDR1 LGHDT and CDR2 YNNKEL (reference sequence). In nucleotides, the CDR3 is TGTGCCAGCAGCCCCACCGGGACAGGGGGCAATGAGCAGTTCTTC. This translates into CASSPTGTGGNEQFF.

The rearrangement links TRBV6-4 to TRBJ2-3; no reliable D call. Per the germline V gene, CDR1 is MRHNA and CDR2 is SNTAGT. Trimming left V 4 bases short and J 1 base short, with 9 bases between. The CDR3 runs 14 residues. CDR3 in amino acids: CASSVGSGTDTQYF. The CDR3 DNA sequence: TGTGCCAGCAGTGTCGGCTCGGGCACAGATACGCAGTATTTT.

V and J are TRBV5-1 and TRBJ2-7; 10 nucleotides align to TRBD1. This CDR3 has 13 amino acids. CDR1 is SGHRS and CDR2 is YFSETQ in the germline V gene. V lost 3 bases, J lost 6 bases, and 3 bases stayed unmatched. CDR3: CASSSTGGSEQYV. The CDR3 nucleotides are TGCGCCAGCAGCTCGACAGGGGGCTCCGAGCAGTACGTC.

The V gene is TRBV2, the J gene TRBJ1-4; TRBD1 agrees at 9 bases. Germline V gene sequence: CDR1 SNHLY, CDR2 FYNNEI. This CDR3 is 14 amino acids long. The V and J ends lost 9 bases and 3 bases, in that order; junction bases with no gene match: 5. The CDR3 DNA follows: TGTGCCAGTCATTGGGACAGGGCTAATGAAAAACTGTTTTTT. Translation gives CASHWDRANEKLFF.

V gene TRBV24-1 combines with J gene TRBJ1-5; 9 bases match TRBD1. The junction had 7 bases not matched to a gene; V was cut back by 4 bases and J by 7 bases. Germline V gene data show CDR1 as KGHDR and CDR2 as SFDVKD. The CDR3 sequence is 15 residues long. The CDR3 nucleotides are TGTGCCACCAGTGACCTGGGGACAGGGCCCCAGCCCCAGCATTTT. The encoded protein is CATSDLGTGPQPQHF.

The chain uses TRBV19 and TRBJ2-3; TRBD1 aligns across 8 bases. This CDR3 is 14 amino acids long. The J segment lost 1 base and the V segment lost 6 bases, leaving 3 bases of the junction unmatched. Germline V gene lookup returns CDR1 LNHDA and CDR2 SQIVND (reference sequence). CDR3 loop: CASRKTGGTDTQYF. The CDR3 nucleotides are TGTGCCAGTAGGAAGACAGGGGGCACAGATACGCAGTATTTT. The full variable domain, rest sourced from reference TRBV19 and TRBJ2-3, is DGGITQSPKYLFRKEGQNVTLSCEQNLNHDAMYWYRQDPGQGLRLIYYSQIVNDFQKGDIAEGYSVSREKKESFPLTVTSAQKNPTAFYLCASRKTGGTDTQYFGPGTRLTVL.

The table lists this clone with a count of one. This chain joins TRBV5-6 and TRBJ1-2, with D unresolved. This CDR3 spans 14 amino acids. The ends were cut back, 0 bases at V and 4 bases at J, with 10 bases in the middle. From germline, CDR1 is SGHDT and CDR2 YYEEEE. CDR3 sequence (DNA): TGTGCCAGCAGCTTGGGGTCTGCCGCCTATGGCTACACCTTC. Amino acid sequence: CASSLGSAAYGYTF.

Written as DNA, the CDR3 is TGTGCCAGCAGGCATTGGAGCGGGGGGGCGGGCACCGGGGAGCTGTTTTTT. Protein: CASRHWSGGAGTGELFF. V is TRBV7-2 and J is TRBJ2-2; 10 nucleotides align to TRBD2. The V gene end was trimmed by 6 bases and the J gene end by 4 bases; junction bases not matched to a gene: 11. The CDR3 consists of 17 residues. Germline V lookup: CDR1 SGHTA, CDR2 FQGNSA.

This chain connects TRBV3-1 (or the pseudogene TRBV3-2) to TRBJ2-7, with a tentative D call TRBD2 (5 bases). V lost 5 bases to trimming and J lost 3 bases, with 8 bases between them. From germline, CDR1 is LGHDT and CDR2 YNNKEL (reference sequence). The CDR3 is 12 residues long. CDR3 sequence reads: CASSYGGYEQYV. CDR3 nucleotide sequence: TGTGCCAGCAGCTACGGAGGCTACGAGCAGTACGTC.

The gene calls are TRBV9 and TRBJ1-6; D may be TRBD1 (5 bases). V gave up 7 bases and J gave up 1 base, with 21 bases separating them. The CDR3 is made up of 18 amino acids. Germline CDR1 is SGDLS and CDR2 is YYNGEE. In DNA form, the CDR3 reads TGTGCCAGCGGGGACGGGCAAAAGGGTCCGTCCTATAATTCACCCCTCCACTTT. Its translation is CASGDGQKGPSYNSPLHF.

This clone appeared a few times. This chain connects TRBV18 to TRBJ1-1, with D possibly TRBD1 on 5 matching bases. Germline V gene sequence: CDR1 KGHSH, CDR2 LQKENI. Trimming took 6 bases from V and 0 from J, leaving 17 bases between them. The CDR3 sequence is 16 residues long. The DNA for the CDR3 is TGTGCCAGCTCCCAGGGACGGGACTTCCTGAACACTGAAGCTTTCTTT. Translation: CASSQGRDFLNTEAFF.

This chain links TRBV20-1 with TRBJ2-1; D may be TRBD1 or TRBD2 (6 bases each). Trimming left V 7 bases short and J 4 bases short, with 8 bases between. Germline assignment: CDR1 DFQATT and CDR2 SNEGSKA (reference sequence). The CDR3 extends over 11 amino acids. CDR3 coding DNA: TGCAGTGAGGGGGGATACAATGAGCAGTTCTTC. Residues: CSEGGYNEQFF.

V and J are TRBV6-5 and TRBJ1-6; no definite D call. The CDR3 contains 15 residues. CDR1 is MNHEY, CDR2 SVGAGI, per germline. The V gene lost 6 bases and the J gene lost 7 bases, with 16 bases spanning the gap. The CDR3 region has the DNA TGTGCCAGCAGATACCCCCGCCAAGGGAATTCACCCCTCCACTTT. As protein: CASRYPRQGNSPLHF.

The J gene is TRBJ2-2, the V gene TRBV5-6; either TRBD1 or TRBD2 may fit D (5 bases each). Germline CDR1 reads SGHDT; CDR2 reads YYEEEE. This CDR3 contains 14 residues. Trimming pared 6 bases from V and 1 base from J, leaving 10 bases between. CDR3 loop: CASIVGGNTGELFF. CDR3 nucleotides: TGTGCCAGCATTGTTGGGGGGAACACCGGGGAGCTGTTTTTT.

This chain connects TRBV6-5 to TRBJ1-6, with D unresolved. This CDR3 has 14 amino acids. Germline V gene sequence: CDR1 MNHEY, CDR2 SVGAGI. With 8 bases removed from V and 0 bases from J, the gap between germline ends came to 8 bases. The CDR3 nucleotides are TGTGCCAGCGCGGGGAGCTCCTATAATTCACCCCTCCACTTT. Its protein is CASAGSSYNSPLHF.

V and J are TRBV6-5 and TRBJ2-2; 9 bases are shared with TRBD1. With 6 bases clipped from V and 6 bases from J, the junction kept 5 bases outside the gene matches. The CDR3 runs 14 residues. Germline V gene data show CDR1 as MNHEY and CDR2 as SVGAGI. DNA for the CDR3: TGTGCCAGCAGAAGACAGGGGGGCCCCGGGGAGCTGTTTTTT. Its translation: CASRRQGGPGELFF.

This clone was picked up a small number of times. The CDR3 DNA is TGTGCCAGCAGTTACTCGGGGCGGGGGGCTGCTAATACGCAGTATTTT. The encoded protein is CASSYSGRGAANTQYF. The V gene is TRBV6-2 or TRBV6-3, the J gene TRBJ2-3; 8 bases line up with TRBD2. The length of the CDR3 is 16 residues. The V and J ends lost 0 bases and 7 bases, in that order; junction bases with no gene match: 9. Germline-derived CDR1 and CDR2 are MNHEY and SVGEGT.